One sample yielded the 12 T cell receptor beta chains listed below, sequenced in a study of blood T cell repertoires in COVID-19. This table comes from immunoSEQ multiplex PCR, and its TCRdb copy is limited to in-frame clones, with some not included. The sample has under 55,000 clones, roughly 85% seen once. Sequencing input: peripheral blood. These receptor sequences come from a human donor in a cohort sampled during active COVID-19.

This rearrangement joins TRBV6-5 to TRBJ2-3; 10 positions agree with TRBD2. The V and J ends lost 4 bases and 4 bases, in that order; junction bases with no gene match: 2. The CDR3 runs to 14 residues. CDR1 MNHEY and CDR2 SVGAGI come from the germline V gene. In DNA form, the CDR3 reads TGTGCCAGCAGTTGGAGCGGGGGGGCAGATACGCAGTATTTT. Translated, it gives CASSWSGGADTQYF.

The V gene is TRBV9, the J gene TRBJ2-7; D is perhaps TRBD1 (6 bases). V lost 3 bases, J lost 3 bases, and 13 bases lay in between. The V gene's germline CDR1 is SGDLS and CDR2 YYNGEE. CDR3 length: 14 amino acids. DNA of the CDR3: TGTGCCAGCAGCGCCGGGACAACTAGCTACGAGCAGTACTTC. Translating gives CASSAGTTSYEQYF.

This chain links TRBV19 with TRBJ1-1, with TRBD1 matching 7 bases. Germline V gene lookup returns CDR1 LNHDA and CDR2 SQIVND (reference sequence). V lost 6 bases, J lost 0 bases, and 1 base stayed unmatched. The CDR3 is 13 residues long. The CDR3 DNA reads TGTGCCAGTAGCGACAGGGTGAACACTGAAGCTTTCTTT. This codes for CASSDRVNTEAFF.

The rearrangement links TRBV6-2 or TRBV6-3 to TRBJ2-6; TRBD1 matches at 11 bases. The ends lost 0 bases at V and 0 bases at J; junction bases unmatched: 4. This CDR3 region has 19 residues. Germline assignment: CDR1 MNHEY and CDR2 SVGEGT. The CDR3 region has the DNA TGTGCCAGCAGTTACTCGATAGGGACAGGGGGCTCTGGGGCCAACGTCCTGACTTTC. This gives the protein CASSYSIGTGGSGANVLTF.

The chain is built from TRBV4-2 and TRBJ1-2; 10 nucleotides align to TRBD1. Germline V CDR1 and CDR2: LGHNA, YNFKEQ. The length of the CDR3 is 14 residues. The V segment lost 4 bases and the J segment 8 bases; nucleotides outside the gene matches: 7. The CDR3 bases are TGTGCCAGCAGCCGAGGGACAGGGGATGTGGGCTACACCTTC. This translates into CASSRGTGDVGYTF.

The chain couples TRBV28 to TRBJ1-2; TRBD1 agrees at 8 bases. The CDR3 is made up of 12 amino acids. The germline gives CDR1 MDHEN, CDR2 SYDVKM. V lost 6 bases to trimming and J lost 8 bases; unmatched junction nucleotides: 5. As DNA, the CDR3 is TGTGCCAGCAGGGACAGGGTGCGCGGCTACACCTTC. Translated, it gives CASRDRVRGYTF.

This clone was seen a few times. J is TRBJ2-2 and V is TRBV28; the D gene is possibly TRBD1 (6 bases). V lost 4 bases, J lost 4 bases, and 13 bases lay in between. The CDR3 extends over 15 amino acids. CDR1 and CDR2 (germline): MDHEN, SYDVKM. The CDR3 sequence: CASSSPGQSTGELFF. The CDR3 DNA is TGTGCCAGCAGTTCCCCCGGACAGTCCACCGGGGAGCTGTTTTTT.

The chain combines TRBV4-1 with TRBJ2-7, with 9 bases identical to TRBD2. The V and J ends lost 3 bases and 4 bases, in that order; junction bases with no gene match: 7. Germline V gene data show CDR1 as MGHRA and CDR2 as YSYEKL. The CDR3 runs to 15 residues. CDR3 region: CASSQVAGAPYEQYF. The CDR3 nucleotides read TGCGCCAGCAGCCAGGTAGCGGGGGCCCCTTACGAGCAGTACTTC.

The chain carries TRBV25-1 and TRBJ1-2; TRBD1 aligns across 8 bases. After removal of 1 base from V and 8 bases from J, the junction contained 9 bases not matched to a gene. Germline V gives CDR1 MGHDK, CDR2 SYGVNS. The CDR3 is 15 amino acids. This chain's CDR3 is CASSEWDRTNGGYTF. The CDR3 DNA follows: TGTGCCAGCAGTGAATGGGACAGGACTAATGGGGGCTACACCTTC.

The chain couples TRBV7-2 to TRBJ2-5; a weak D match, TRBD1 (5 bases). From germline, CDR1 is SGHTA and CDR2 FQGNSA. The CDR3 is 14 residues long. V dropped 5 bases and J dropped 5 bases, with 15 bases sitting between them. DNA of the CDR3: TGTGCCAGCAGCCCCCCAGGGTCTCAGGAGACCCAGTACTTC. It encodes CASSPPGSQETQYF.

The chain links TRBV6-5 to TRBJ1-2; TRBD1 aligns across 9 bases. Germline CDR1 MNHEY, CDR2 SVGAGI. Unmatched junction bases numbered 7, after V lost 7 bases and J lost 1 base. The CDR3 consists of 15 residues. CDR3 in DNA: TGTGCCAGCAAAACAGGGGGCTTCATTAACTATGGCTACACCTTC. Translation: CASKTGGFINYGYTF.

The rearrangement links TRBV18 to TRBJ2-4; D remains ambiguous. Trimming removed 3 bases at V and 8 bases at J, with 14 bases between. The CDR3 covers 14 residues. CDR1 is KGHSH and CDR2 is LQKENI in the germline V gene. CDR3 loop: CASSPNGPHDIQYF. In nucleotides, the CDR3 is TGTGCCAGCTCACCTAACGGTCCCCATGACATTCAGTACTTC.